These 12 T cell receptor beta chains were sequenced from one sample in a study of cytomegalovirus exposure and HLA in healthy donors. The PCR employed 60 Vbeta primers together with 13 Jbeta primers. Generated by immunoSEQ multiplex PCR, the TCRdb table keeps only in-frame clones and is missing some. Of about 170,000 clones detected, 84% appear once; the ten largest clones hold 4.8%. What was sequenced was PBMCs. The receptor set was obtained from a man younger than 30 in good health and CMV-seronegative.

V and J are TRBV10-2 and TRBJ1-2; the D is unclear. CDR3 length: 13 residues. Deletions cut 7 bases from V and 8 bases from J, with 17 bases between. In germline, CDR1 is WSHSY, CDR2 SAAADI. The CDR3 nucleotides are TGCGCCAGCAAGGGTCCCGGGGAGCAAGGCTACACCTTC. It encodes CASKGPGEQGYTF.

The rearrangement joins TRBV11-1 to TRBJ2-2; tentative D call: TRBD2 (5 bases). Germline CDR1 reads SGHAT; CDR2 reads FQDESV (reference sequence). Trimming shortened V by 2 bases and J by 7 bases, and 14 bases separated the two germline ends. CDR3 length equals 15 residues. The CDR3, as DNA: TGTGCCAGCAGCTTACGGACTCTTGCTGTCGGGGAGCTGTTTTTT. Translation gives CASSLRTLAVGELFF.

V is TRBV18 and J is TRBJ1-2; 7 bases align to TRBD1. This CDR3 is built from 15 residues. Germline V gene sequence: CDR1 KGHSH, CDR2 LQKENI. Germline trimming cut 3 bases from V and 14 bases from J; bases unmatched to any gene: 18. CDR3: CASSPTPHILTGYTF. The CDR3 DNA follows: TGTGCCAGCTCACCCACACCTCATATACTGACAGGGTATACCTTC.

The rearrangement links TRBV4-1 to TRBJ2-2; the match to TRBD2 covers 7 bases. CDR3 length: 17 amino acids. V lost 0 bases to trimming and J lost 4 bases; unmatched junction nucleotides: 8. Germline assignment: CDR1 MGHRA and CDR2 YSYEKL. CDR3 in amino acids: CASSQDQGRAATGELFF. The CDR3 nucleotides are TGCGCCAGCAGCCAAGATCAAGGGAGGGCGGCCACCGGGGAGCTGTTTTTT.

This clone was counted once. This chain uses TRBV18 with TRBJ1-2, with D possibly matching TRBD1 (6 bases). The CDR3 extends over 15 amino acids. V was shortened by 0 bases and J by 2 bases, with 10 bases between the two germline ends. The germline CDR1 and CDR2 sequences are KGHSH and LQKENI. DNA for the CDR3: TGTGCCAGCTCACCACCTTATGACAGGAACTATGGCTACACCTTC. Protein product: CASSPPYDRNYGYTF.

V is TRBV7-3 and J is TRBJ2-1, with 7 positions matching TRBD1. V trimming: 5 bases; J trimming: 0 bases; junction bases outside the gene matches: 13. This CDR3 is 18 amino acids long. Looked up from germline, CDR1 is SGHTA and CDR2 is FQGTGA. As DNA, the CDR3 is TGTGCCAGCAGCCCCCTCCTCAGACAGGGATCCTCCTACAATGAGCAGTTCTTC. Amino acid sequence: CASSPLLRQGSSYNEQFF.

V and J are TRBV7-2 and TRBJ1-5; no definite D call. The CDR3 is made up of 13 amino acids. Germline CDR1 reads SGHTA; CDR2 reads FQGNSA. V gave up 7 bases and J gave up 5 bases, with 12 bases separating them. CDR3 nucleotide sequence: TGTGCCAGCAACGAAGCTTCATATCAGCCCCAGCATTTT. It is translated as CASNEASYQPQHF. The entire variable domain, with the rest obtained from reference TRBV7-2 and TRBJ1-5, is as follows: GAGVSQSPSNKVTEKGKDVELRCDPISGHTALYWYRQSLGQGLEFLIYFQGNSAPDKSGLPSDRFSAERTGGSVSTLTIQRTQQEDSAVYLCASNEASYQPQHFGDGTRLSIL.

This clone turned up a few times. This sequence joins TRBV5-4 and TRBJ2-2; a weak D match, TRBD2 (5 bases). Germline V gives CDR1 SGHNT, CDR2 YYREEE (reference sequence). The CDR3 is made up of 15 amino acids. Between the trimmed V and J ends, which lost 1 base and 7 bases, there was a span of 14 bases. The CDR3 sequence is CASSLPPWAGGELFF. In DNA form, the CDR3 reads TGTGCCAGCAGCTTGCCCCCTTGGGCGGGCGGGGAGCTGTTTTTT.

J is TRBJ2-3 and V is TRBV7-9; 7 nucleotides agree with TRBD2. The germline gives CDR1 SEHNR, CDR2 FQNEAQ (reference sequence). The CDR3 runs 17 residues. Trimming at V came to 0 bases and at J to 2 bases, leaving 8 bases not matched to a gene. The DNA for the CDR3 is TGTGCCAGCAGCTTAGCGCACTCTAGCGGCCCCACAGATACGCAGTATTTT. Protein: CASSLAHSSGPTDTQYF. Supplemented by reference TRBV7-9 and TRBJ2-3, the full variable domain reads DTGVSQNPRHKITKRGQNVTFRCDPISEHNRLYWYRQTLGQGPEFLTYFQNEAQLEKSRLLSDRFSAERPKGSFSTLEIQRTEQGDSAMYLCASSLAHSSGPTDTQYFGPGTRLTVL.

This chain links TRBV28 with TRBJ2-1, with D tentatively TRBD1 (6 bases). The CDR3 loop spans 13 amino acids. Germline CDR1 and CDR2: MDHEN and SYDVKM. The ends were cut back, 5 bases at V and 4 bases at J, with 9 bases in the middle. CDR3 amino acids: CASSIGQYNEQFF. In nucleotides, the CDR3 is TGTGCCAGCAGTATAGGACAGTACAATGAGCAGTTCTTC.

This clone was recorded a few times. The gene calls are TRBV4-1 and TRBJ2-7; unclear D gene. The length of the CDR3 is 15 residues. Germline lookup yields CDR1 MGHRA and CDR2 YSYEKL. Trimming removed 0 bases from V and 6 bases from J, with 15 bases in between. CDR3 amino acids: CASSQDGPTNSEQYF. The DNA for the CDR3 is TGCGCCAGCAGCCAAGATGGCCCGACCAACAGCGAGCAGTACTTC.

The chain has TRBV13 and TRBJ1-2; no firm D call. V was trimmed by 5 bases and J by 4 bases, leaving 11 bases between them. CDR3 size: 13 residues. Germline V CDR1 and CDR2: PRHDT, FYEKMQ (reference sequence). The CDR3, as DNA: TGTGCCAGCAGCCCACAAGGAGGCTATGGCTACACCTTC. It encodes CASSPQGGYGYTF.